The entry that follows covers one T cell receptor beta chain sequence. The table came from immunoSEQ multiplex PCR; TCRdb's copy has only in-frame clones and leaves some out. The data show 100,000 or so clones, about 72% seen once. The data were obtained in a study of blood T cell repertoires in COVID-19. About the research overall: There were acute and convalescent COVID-19 samples, and they came from the United States, Italy and Spain.

The ends lost 3 bases at V and 9 bases at J; junction bases unmatched: 7. CDR3 length: 15 amino acids. Per the germline V gene, CDR1 is SGDLS and CDR2 is YYNGEE. The V call is TRBV9, the J call TRBJ2-5; 14 bases are a match to TRBD2. Sequenced material: peripheral blood. The source of this sequence is a man between 60 and 75 years old with active or convalescent COVID-19. CDR3 DNA sequence: TGTGCCAGCAGCGCCGAGACTAGCGGGAGGGGGGCCCAGTACTTC. Translation gives CASSAETSGRGAQYF.